This TCR beta chain came from a study of blood T cells in healthy people across ages (dated by TCRdb to the mid-2010s). A note on the overall study: In model experiments, template switching captured roughly one uniquely barcoded TCR beta cDNA molecule for every two T cells. To track age-related changes in TCR beta repertoire diversity, the study relied on deep sequencing normalized with unique cDNA molecular identifiers. Four age groups were formed from the donors: young (average approximately 16 years), middle-aged (roughly 38), aged (over 55) and long-lived (roughly 81). To avoid experimental bias, donors of different ages were spread randomly across the sequencing lanes. The study analyzed two additional independent replicas of 1 million unique cDNA reads from the same blood draw for two donors, one aged 18 to 29 and one aged 80 or older.

Including cysteine and phenylalanine, the CDR3 has 14 amino acids. The read is trimmed to its CDR3 DNA, 42 bases read in frame from base 1. Trimming at the junction amounts to 1 base on V and 6 bases on J, and the germline ends lie 10 bases apart. CDR1 SGHAT and CDR2 FQNNGV are derived from the germline V gene. The donors were roughly 40 Caucasian individuals from Russia, aged roughly 6 to 100 years, who were systemically healthy. Each donor gave ten milliliters of peripheral blood, collected into EDTA-treated Vacutainer tubes. PBMCs were isolated by Ficoll-Paque density-gradient centrifugation, with at least 6 million obtained per sample. Trizol reagent was used to extract total RNA from PBMCs, with at least 5.5 micrograms per sample. For every donor, an aliquot of PBMCs went through flow cytometry to measure the percentages of naive CD45RAhigh/CD27high T cells. As for this clonotype: No antigen is known for it. No much larger clonotype is one base removed from it; base qualities were not supplied.

The library was prepared using 5' RACE. Sequencer: Illumina HiSeq 2500. A second PCR of roughly 7 to 11 cycles was run with a J-beta primer mix and a sample-barcoded 5' primer. Each TCR beta cDNA molecule received a unique molecular identifier from a template-switch 5' adaptor carrying 12 random nucleotides. Each sample yielded at least 3 million CDR3-containing paired-end reads. First-strand cDNA was synthesized from all RNA with the Mint cDNA synthesis kit, primed by a TRBC-specific oligonucleotide. All cDNA was treated with uracil-DNA glycosylase and then went through a first 18-cycle PCR with the universal primers M1SS and BC2_uni_R. Turning to the authors' computational methods: Normalization of each sample was performed by random selection of 1 million high-quality reads, each carrying a distinct molecular identifier. Reads sharing molecular identifiers were discarded rather than binned into consensus sequences. MiTCR, with a Q25 quality threshold and the strictest error-elimination algorithm, was used for CDR3 identification, clonotype clustering and error correction. A nonparametric unseen species model using Euler transformation provided a lower-bound estimate of total TCR beta diversity. The raw public reads went through TCRdb reprocessing: fastp at Q25, MiXCR clone calling, in-frame beta chains kept. Rows are unified per CDR3 protein, each entry keeping the most common DNA and genes. TCRdb's processing, not the authors', yielded these V and J calls. In this sample the table shows roughly 730,000 distinct CDR3 sequences, 56% of which occur a single time. The top ten clones comprise roughly 25% of the sample.

Results the study describes overall, beyond this receptor: Estimates of total diversity based on one million sequenced T cells were regarded as lower bounds and as underestimates. Observed TCR beta diversity correlated strongly with the percentage of naive T cells measured by flow cytometry. Donor CMV infection status was unknown, potentially confounding age-related changes in expanded clonotypes. Bulk unsorted PBMC profiling prevented conclusive comparison of naive and antigen-experienced compartments. Compared with the aged group, the long-lived group had more naive CD4+ T cells, fewer expanded clones and increased TCR diversity, suggesting age selection. Observed TCR beta diversity per million T cells fell roughly linearly with age, and a significant reduction was already apparent by age around 44.

Sequencing used blood. This sequence uses TRBV11-2 and TRBJ2-4; the D gene is not confidently resolved. The TCR comes from a man in his forties or fifties in good health. The CDR3: CASSLGVSLNIQYF. Here is the DNA: TGTGCCAGCAGCTTAGGTGTCTCCCTAAACATTCAGTACTTC.